The rows below give T cell receptor beta chains drawn from one sample of a study of response to subunit inactivated influenza vaccine. TCRdb analysed the RT-PCR reads with MiXCR anew, one entry per CDR3 protein. The table records 650,000 to 800,000 distinct CDR3 sequences, more than 11% of them present only once. The sequencing here drew on PBMCs from blood, taken roughly 2 weeks before vaccination. The receptors here all came from a man aged 45-60 years who received an inactivated influenza vaccine. CDR3s include the opening cysteine and the closing phenylalanine or tryptophan. The D gene is left open where the match is weak. Rows may omit the clone size; those that give it use once, few, many or a size class.

J,V,size,D,length,DNA,CDR3
TRBJ2-1,TRBV5-5,few,TRBD2,16,TGTGCCAGCAGCTTGTTTTCTAGCGGGAGAGGTAATGAGCAGTTCTTC,CASSLFSSGRGNEQFF
TRBJ2-3,TRBV5-1,few,NA,15,TGCGCCAGCAGCTTGCGACAGGACAGCACAGATACGCAGTATTTT,CASSLRQDSTDTQYF
TRBJ2-5,TRBV6-2/TRBV6-3,NA,TRBD2,14,TGTGCCAGCAGTACGACTAGCGGGAGTGAGACCCAGTACTTC,CASSTTSGSETQYF
TRBJ2-1,TRBV4-2,once,TRBD1,17,TGTGCCAGCAGCCGGGCCCGACAGGGGAGGAGGTACAATGAGCAGTTCTTC,CASSRARQGRRYNEQFF
TRBJ2-5,TRBV4-3,few,NA,15,TGCGCCAGCAGCCAAGAAAGGGGGTTGGAAGAGACCCAGTACTTC,CASSQERGLEETQYF
TRBJ2-1,TRBV18,NA,NA,13,TGTGCCAGCTCACCAAGGAGGGAAGATGAGCAGTTCTTC,CASSPRREDEQFF
TRBJ2-3,TRBV2,NA,TRBD1,15,TGTGCCAGCAGTGGATGGACAGGGGGGACAGATACGCAGTATTTT,CASSGWTGGTDTQYF
TRBJ1-5,TRBV12-3/TRBV12-4,many,NA,12,TGTGCCTCCCAGGGAGGGGGGGGGCCCCAGCATTTT,CASQGGGGPQHF
TRBJ2-5,TRBV4-3,NA,NA,16,TGCGCCAGCAGCCAAGATTTGGGAGGACATCAAGAGACCCAGTACTTC,CASSQDLGGHQETQYF
TRBJ1-2,TRBV5-1,NA,TRBD1,18,TGCGCCAGCAGCTTGGCCCTGGACAGGGGGCGCCGGAACTATGGCTACACCTTC,CASSLALDRGRRNYGYTF
TRBJ2-2,TRBV9,many,NA,14,TGTGCCAGCAGCGTCTCAGCGAACACCGGGGAGCTGTTTTTT,CASSVSANTGELFF
TRBJ2-2,TRBV6-1,many,NA,15,TGTGCCAGCAGTCCCACCGCGGGGCTCTCCGGGGAGCTGTTTTTT,CASSPTAGLSGELFF
TRBJ2-1,TRBV4-2,NA,TRBD2,19,TGTGCCAGCAGCCAAGATAGGGGACTAGCCACCTCCTCCTACAATGAGCAGTTCTTC,CASSQDRGLATSSYNEQFF
TRBJ2-2,TRBV12-3/TRBV12-4,NA,TRBD2,14,TGTGCCAGCCGCGGGAGGGGGCAGACCGGGGAGCTGTTTTTT,CASRGRGQTGELFF
TRBJ1-3,TRBV12-3/TRBV12-4,NA,NA,14,TGTGCCAGCAGTTCTCTCCCCTGGGGTGACACCATATATTTT,CASSSLPWGDTIYF
TRBJ2-5,TRBV6-1,NA,TRBD1,14,TGTGCCAGCAGGACGGACAGGGACAGAGAGACCCAGTACTTC,CASRTDRDRETQYF
TRBJ2-7,TRBV6-2/TRBV6-3,NA,NA,15,TGTGCCAGCAGACCGGACATGGGTCTAACCTACGAGCAGTACTTC,CASRPDMGLTYEQYF
TRBJ2-5,TRBV7-9,few,TRBD2,16,TGTGCCAGCAGCTCTAGCGGGGGGCCGCCCATCGAGACCCAGTACTTC,CASSSSGGPPIETQYF
TRBJ2-1,TRBV5-1,few,TRBD2,15,TGCGCCAGCAGCAACGCGGGGGGGCGGTACAATGAGCAGTTCTTC,CASSNAGGRYNEQFF
TRBJ2-1,TRBV5-5,NA,NA,16,TGTGCCAGCAGCGGAGGCACTAGCACTCCCTACAATGAGCAGTTCTTC,CASSGGTSTPYNEQFF
TRBJ1-3,TRBV5-1,NA,NA,14,TGCGCCAGCAGCTTATGGGGGACTGGAAACACCATATATTTT,CASSLWGTGNTIYF
TRBJ2-5,TRBV28,few,TRBD1,19,TGTGCCATCGCGTTAGGCAGGTTCCTTGAGACAGGGACCCAAGAGACCCAGTACTTC,CAIALGRFLETGTQETQYF
TRBJ2-7,TRBV28,NA,TRBD1,13,TGTGCCAGCAGTTTAGGACAGGGCTTAGAGCAGTACTTC,CASSLGQGLEQYF
TRBJ2-7,TRBV4-1,NA,NA,15,TGCGCCAGCAGCCAAGAACCGGGGCTTACCTACGAGCAGTACTTC,CASSQEPGLTYEQYF
TRBJ2-7,TRBV10-3,many,NA,15,TGTGCCATCAGTGATTCGGCAGGGTTAGGGTACGAGCAGTACTTC,CAISDSAGLGYEQYF
TRBJ2-3,TRBV6-2/TRBV6-3,NA,NA,13,TGTGCCAGCGACACGGTTCTAGCAGATACGCAGTATTTT,CASDTVLADTQYF